The 19 T cell receptor beta chains below were found in one sample sequenced in a study of blood T cell repertoires in COVID-19. Sequencing used immunoSEQ multiplex PCR; TCRdb keeps in-frame clones, though not all of them. The sample lists roughly 220,000 clones, approximately 86% occurring once. The source material was PBMCs or T cells enriched from blood (not recorded which). The receptor source for this set is a woman between 50 and 59 years old with acute COVID-19.

V usage is TRBV7-2 and J usage is TRBJ1-3; D is possibly TRBD1 (5 bases). Germline V lookup: CDR1 SGHTA, CDR2 FQGNSA. V lost 5 bases and J 3 bases, leaving 14 bases between the germline ends. The CDR3 contains 15 residues. The CDR3 here is CASSTHRMLGNTIYF. Written as DNA, the CDR3 is TGTGCCAGCAGCACTCACAGGATGCTTGGAAACACCATATATTTT.

The chain couples TRBV9 to TRBJ2-7, with a possible D match to TRBD2 (6 bases). The V gene's germline CDR1 is SGDLS and CDR2 YYNGEE. Trimming pared 2 bases from V and 6 bases from J, leaving 24 bases between. The CDR3 contains 17 residues. The CDR3 DNA is TGTGCCAGCAGCGTCCCTGGGGACTTCTTCCCAGGGTTCGAGCAGTACTTC. Amino acids: CASSVPGDFFPGFEQYF.

This sequence joins TRBV7-6 and TRBJ1-2; D ambiguous. Germline V CDR1 and CDR2: SGHVS, FNYEAQ. V lost 3 bases to trimming and J lost 5 bases, with 16 bases between them. The CDR3 has 15 amino acids. CDR3 loop: CASSFTDNSPYGYTF. The CDR3 DNA is TGTGCCAGCAGCTTTACCGACAATTCGCCTTATGGCTACACCTTC. The whole variable domain, filled in from reference TRBV7-6 and TRBJ1-2, reads GAGVSQSPRYKVTKRGQDVALRCDPISGHVSLYWYRQALGQGPEFLTYFNYEAQQDKSGLPNDRFSAERPEGSISTLTIQRTEQRDSAMYRCASSFTDNSPYGYTFGSGTRLTVV.

This chain joins TRBV3-1 (or the pseudogene TRBV3-2) and TRBJ2-4, with D perhaps TRBD2 (6 bases). CDR1 is LGHDT and CDR2 is YNNKEL in the germline V gene (reference sequence). The CDR3 has 12 amino acids. V lost 4 bases and J 5 bases, leaving 6 bases between the germline ends. CDR3 sequence: CASSLAENIQYF. CDR3 DNA sequence: TGTGCCAGCAGCCTAGCGGAAAACATTCAGTACTTC.

This chain joins TRBV20-1 and TRBJ1-5; TRBD1 is a possible D gene (6 bases). Looked up from germline, CDR1 is DFQATT and CDR2 is SNEGSKA (reference sequence). This CDR3 spans 13 amino acids. Trimming stripped 3 bases from V and 6 bases from J, with 12 bases between. This chain's CDR3 is CSASPGAVQPQHF. CDR3 nucleotide sequence: TGCAGTGCTAGTCCAGGGGCGGTTCAGCCCCAGCATTTT.

This CDR3 is CASSLMAWGVPTGELFF. The DNA for the CDR3 is TGTGCCAGCAGCTTAATGGCGTGGGGAGTTCCGACCGGGGAGCTGTTTTTT. The V and J genes are TRBV7-9 and TRBJ2-2, with D perhaps matching TRBD2 (5 bases). In germline, CDR1 is SEHNR, CDR2 FQNEAQ (reference sequence). The ends were cut back, 2 bases at V and 5 bases at J, with 18 bases in the middle. There are 17 residues in the CDR3.

The V and J genes are TRBV7-3 and TRBJ2-3, with D possibly TRBD2 on 6 matching bases. This CDR3 comprises 16 residues. V lost 2 bases to trimming and J lost 0 bases, with 12 bases between them. In germline, CDR1 is SGHTA, CDR2 FQGTGA. The CDR3 spells CASSLGGSYSTDTQYF. The CDR3 nucleotides are TGTGCCAGCAGCTTAGGGGGGTCCTACAGCACAGATACGCAGTATTTT.

The chain couples TRBV7-3 to TRBJ2-7; D gene unclear. CDR1 and CDR2 (germline): SGHTA, FQGTGA. The CDR3 spans 15 residues. V was cut by 1 base and J by 2 bases, with 12 bases left in between. The CDR3 coding sequence is TGTGCCAGCAGCTTAATCGGTTTGGTAACCTACGAGCAGTACTTC. It translates to CASSLIGLVTYEQYF.

This clone was observed a handful of times. The chain uses TRBV15 and TRBJ1-3; a weak D match, TRBD1 (5 bases). This CDR3 is 16 amino acids long. Deletions cut 4 bases from V and 0 bases from J, with 13 bases between. Germline CDR1 and CDR2: LNHNV and YYDKDF (reference sequence). The CDR3 sequence is CATSTQGRTSGNTIYF. CDR3 bases: TGTGCCACCAGCACTCAGGGCAGAACCTCTGGAAACACCATATATTTT.

This chain joins TRBV12-5 and TRBJ2-5, with 10 positions matching TRBD2. The V and J ends lost 7 bases and 0 bases, in that order; junction bases with no gene match: 5. CDR1 is LGHNT and CDR2 is FRNRAP in the germline V gene. This CDR3 has 15 amino acids. The CDR3 loop is CASARTSGYQETQYF. CDR3 in DNA: TGTGCTAGTGCCAGGACTAGCGGATACCAAGAGACCCAGTACTTC.

This sequence joins TRBV5-4 and TRBJ2-3, with D maybe TRBD2 (5 bases). Germline CDR1 is SGHNT and CDR2 is YYREEE (reference sequence). V lost 0 bases to trimming and J lost 0 bases, with 14 bases between them. The CDR3 runs 17 residues. CDR3 sequence (DNA): TGTGCCAGCAGCTTGGTGATTTCGGCGGGCAGCACAGATACGCAGTATTTT. Its protein is CASSLVISAGSTDTQYF.

The rearrangement links TRBV5-1 to TRBJ2-5; TRBD2 might be the D (5 bases). This CDR3 region has 13 residues. V gave up 3 bases and J gave up 6 bases, with 12 bases separating them. From germline, CDR1 is SGHRS and CDR2 YFSETQ. The chain's CDR3 is CASSSQEVQTQYF. CDR3 nucleotide sequence: TGCGCCAGCAGCTCCCAGGAGGTTCAGACCCAGTACTTC. Drawing the rest from reference TRBV5-1 and TRBJ2-5, the complete variable domain is KAGVTQTPRYLIKTRGQQVTLSCSPISGHRSVSWYQQTPGQGLQFLFEYFSETQRNKGNFPGRFSGRQFSNSRSEMNVSTLELGDSALYLCASSSQEVQTQYFGPGTRLLVL.

J is TRBJ1-2 and V is TRBV28; 7 bases agree with TRBD1. The CDR3 runs to 16 residues. The ends lost 4 bases at V and 2 bases at J; junction bases unmatched: 10. Germline V CDR1 and CDR2: MDHEN, SYDVKM. The CDR3 sequence: CASSSPGQALNYGYTF. DNA of the CDR3: TGTGCCAGCAGTTCCCCCGGACAGGCCCTAAACTATGGCTACACCTTC.

The chain has TRBV11-2 and TRBJ1-4, with 11 bases fitting TRBD1. V lost 5 bases, J lost 7 bases, and 3 bases stayed unmatched. The CDR3 is 14 amino acids. Germline-derived CDR1 and CDR2 are SGHAT and FQNNGV. The CDR3 reads CASSRTGGGEKLFF. CDR3 bases: TGTGCCAGCAGCAGGACAGGGGGCGGTGAAAAACTGTTTTTT.

The rearrangement joins TRBV18 to TRBJ2-3; 13 bases line up with TRBD2. V was clipped by 2 bases and J by 11 bases; unmatched bases: 7. The CDR3 is made up of 15 amino acids. CDR1 and CDR2 (germline): KGHSH, LQKENI. The CDR3 sequence is CASSPGGTSGMVQYF. CDR3 bases: TGTGCCAGCTCACCAGGGGGGACTAGCGGGATGGTGCAGTATTTT.

The DNA of the CDR3 is TGTGCCAGCAGCACCGGGAGGGGAGGTACTGGAAACACCATATATTTT. Its translation is CASSTGRGGTGNTIYF. The chain has TRBV5-5 and TRBJ1-3; the D gene is possibly TRBD1 (5 bases). V shed 4 bases and J shed 2 bases, with 16 bases lying between them. Germline CDR1 and CDR2: SGHKS and YYEKEE (reference sequence). The CDR3 has 16 amino acids.

V usage is TRBV20-1 and J usage is TRBJ2-3; 9 bases align to TRBD2. The CDR3 is 12 residues long. The germline gives CDR1 DFQATT, CDR2 SNEGSKA (reference sequence). V was clipped by 3 bases and J by 8 bases; unmatched bases: 3. CDR3 nucleotides: TGCAGTGCTAGTAGCGGGAGAGGTACGCAGTATTTT. Translating it yields CSASSGRGTQYF.

V usage is TRBV6-2 or TRBV6-3 and J usage is TRBJ1-1, with 7 bases fitting TRBD1. This CDR3 contains 18 residues. Looked up from germline, CDR1 is MNHEY and CDR2 is SVGEGT. After removal of 6 bases from V and 5 bases from J, the junction contained 21 bases not matched to a gene. This chain's CDR3 is CASSQDREAYPFGTEAFF. Written as DNA, the CDR3 is TGTGCCAGCAGCCAAGACAGGGAAGCATACCCATTCGGGACTGAAGCTTTCTTT.

The gene calls are TRBV10-3 and TRBJ2-7; 7 positions match TRBD2. Germline lookup yields CDR1 ENHRY and CDR2 SYGVKD. The V gene end was trimmed by 8 bases and the J gene end by 4 bases; junction bases not matched to a gene: 2. The CDR3 is 11 amino acids. DNA of the CDR3: TGTGCCATCGGCGGGAGTTACGAGCAGTACTTC. Residues: CAIGGSYEQYF.